This T cell receptor (beta chain) appears in the sequencing data of a study of T cells in Graves' hyperthyroidism and ophthalmopathy. Absence of ophthalmopathy progression within 18 months defined stable Graves' hyperthyroidism. Unmatched junction bases numbered 18, after V lost 7 bases and J lost 4 bases. CDR3 size: 17 residues. The investigators amplified TCR beta CDR3 regions from RNA transcripts. With the HTBI primer set, the TCR CDR3 went through a first round of RT-PCR. Via MiXCR, TCRdb re-called the multiplex PCR reads, giving one row per CDR3 protein. The sample has 210,000 or so distinct CDR3 sequences, 17% seen once.

The sample was blood. This chain links TRBV12-3 or TRBV12-4 with TRBJ1-1, with 7 positions matching TRBD1. This clonotype was obtained from a man aged 50 to 59 with Graves' hyperthyroidism. The CDR3 spells CASTPSWDRRGRTEAFF. The DNA of the CDR3 is TGTGCCAGCACCCCCTCCTGGGACAGAAGGGGTCGCACTGAAGCTTTCTTT.